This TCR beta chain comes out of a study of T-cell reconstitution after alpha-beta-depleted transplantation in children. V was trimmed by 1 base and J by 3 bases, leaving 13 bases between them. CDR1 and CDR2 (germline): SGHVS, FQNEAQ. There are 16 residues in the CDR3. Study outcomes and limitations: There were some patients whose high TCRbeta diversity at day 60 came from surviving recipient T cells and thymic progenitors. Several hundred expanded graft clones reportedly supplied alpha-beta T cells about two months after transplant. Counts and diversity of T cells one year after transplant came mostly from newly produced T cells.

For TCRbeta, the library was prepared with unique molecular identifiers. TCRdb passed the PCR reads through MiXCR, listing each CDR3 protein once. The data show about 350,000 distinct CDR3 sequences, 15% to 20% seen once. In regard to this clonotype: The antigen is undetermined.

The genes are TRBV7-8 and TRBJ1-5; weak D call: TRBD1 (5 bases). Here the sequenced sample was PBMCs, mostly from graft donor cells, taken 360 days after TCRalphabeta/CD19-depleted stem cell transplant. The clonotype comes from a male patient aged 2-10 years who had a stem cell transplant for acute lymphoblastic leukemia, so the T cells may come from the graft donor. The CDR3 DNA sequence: TGTGCCAGCAGCTTAGACCGGGGACGGCTCAATCAGCCCCAGCATTTT. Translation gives CASSLDRGRLNQPQHF.